Listed below are T cell receptor beta chains from one sample, sequenced in a study of radiotherapy plus CTLA-4 blockade in lung cancer. The table came from immunoSEQ multiplex PCR; TCRdb's copy has only in-frame clones and leaves some out. The sample yields roughly 120,000 clones, approximately 80% seen once. Sample: peripheral blood, taken from a patient treated with radiotherapy plus ipilimumab. These receptors all stem from a human donor with non-small cell lung cancer who had a partial response to radiotherapy plus ipilimumab. Each CDR3 is given with its conserved first and last residue.

J | V | CDR3
TRBJ2-1 | TRBV7-8 | CASSSYTGDNEQFF
TRBJ2-6 | TRBV5-4 | CASSLPAGATGANVLTF
TRBJ1-2 | TRBV27 | CASSSKNYSYTF
TRBJ1-1 | TRBV5-1 | CASSDGGRVTEAFF
TRBJ2-6 | TRBV5-4 | CASSLVYVGAGANVLTF
TRBJ2-3 | TRBV5-1 | CASSLDNTDTQYF
TRBJ1-6 | TRBV5-1 | CASSAQGDGSPLHF
TRBJ2-2 | TRBV10-1 | CASSRKGSNMNTGELFF
TRBJ2-5 | TRBV2 | CASRRALETQYF
TRBJ1-1 | TRBV11-2 | CASSRQTGGGMNTEAFF
TRBJ1-1 | TRBV19 | CASSIGGGTEAFF
TRBJ2-3 | TRBV5-4 | CASSRTTDTQYF
TRBJ2-5 | TRBV9 | CASSVAEGVSETQYF